Listed here are 8 T cell receptor beta chains from one sample, sequenced in a study of T-cell memory formation after mild COVID-19. TCRdb independently ran MiXCR on the 5' RACE reads; one entry per CDR3 protein. The sample lists a few hundred thousand distinct CDR3 sequences, less than 25% occurring once. The sample consisted of PBMCs or a T cell subset sorted from them (not recorded which). These receptors were taken from an adult woman who had mild COVID-19 (a few samples of this study predate the infection). Cell type and time point are not known.

The chain links TRBV7-2 to TRBJ2-7; no clear D gene. The CDR3 loop spans 12 amino acids. V lost 2 bases and J lost 6, with 8 bases in between. CDR1 is SGHTA and CDR2 is FQGNSA in the germline V gene. The CDR3 nucleotides are TGTGCCAGCAGCTTAAGTTTAGCCGAGCAGTACTTC. As protein: CASSLSLAEQYF.

In its sample, this clonotype was seen many times. The chain employs TRBV20-1 and TRBJ2-7; the D is unclear. This CDR3 comprises 10 residues. V lost 6 bases, J lost 1 base, and 4 bases lay in between. CDR1 is DFQATT, CDR2 SNEGSKA, per germline (reference sequence). The CDR3 is CSAGSYEQYF. DNA for the CDR3: TGCAGTGCGGGATCCTACGAGCAGTACTTC.

The sample holds many counts of this clonotype. The V gene is TRBV29-1, the J gene TRBJ1-4; D remains ambiguous. Looked up from germline, CDR1 is SQVTM and CDR2 is ANQGSEA. The V end lost 7 bases, the J end lost 0 bases, and 9 bases lay between the germline ends. This CDR3 is built from 13 residues. CDR3 protein: CSAAHPTNEKLFF. CDR3 DNA sequence: TGCAGCGCCGCCCATCCAACTAATGAAAAACTGTTTTTT.

The J gene is TRBJ2-1, the V gene TRBV7-2; TRBD2 matches 11 bases. The CDR3 runs to 15 residues. Germline V gives CDR1 SGHTA, CDR2 FQGNSA. V lost 5 bases to trimming and J lost 7 bases; unmatched junction nucleotides: 7. The CDR3 reads CASSATSGGPNEQFF. The CDR3, as DNA: TGTGCCAGCAGCGCCACTAGCGGGGGCCCTAATGAGCAGTTCTTC.

The chain employs TRBV7-8 and TRBJ2-1; 11 bases are a match to TRBD2. The CDR3 is made up of 17 amino acids. Germline loops: CDR1 SGHVS, CDR2 FQNEAQ. Losses at the gene ends were 5 bases for V and 1 base for J; bases not matched to a gene: 7. Here the CDR3 reads CASSIRTSGRSYNEQFF. The CDR3 DNA reads TGTGCCAGCAGCATACGTACTAGCGGGAGATCCTACAATGAGCAGTTCTTC.

V gene TRBV18 combines with J gene TRBJ2-6; D might be TRBD1 or TRBD2, each matching 6 bases. The CDR3 has 18 residues. Trimming removed 1 base at V and 0 bases at J, with 13 bases between. The germline V gene encodes CDR1 KGHSH and CDR2 LQKENI. This chain's CDR3 is CASSPRQDYRSGANVLTF. Written as DNA, the CDR3 is TGTGCCAGCTCACCACGACAGGACTACCGCTCTGGGGCCAACGTCCTGACTTTC.

V gene TRBV19 combines with J gene TRBJ1-1; 7 nucleotides agree with TRBD1. The CDR3 runs to 14 residues. Germline loops: CDR1 LNHDA, CDR2 SQIVND (reference sequence). Losses at the gene ends were 7 bases for V and 1 base for J; bases not matched to a gene: 6. The CDR3 coding sequence is TGTGCCAGTACCCCTCGGACAGGGAACACTGAAGCTTTCTTT. Its translation: CASTPRTGNTEAFF. The full variable domain, in which reference TRBV19 and TRBJ1-1 provide the parts outside the CDR3, is DGGITQSPKYLFRKEGQNVTLSCEQNLNHDAMYWYRQDPGQGLRLIYYSQIVNDFQKGDIAEGYSVSREKKESFPLTVTSAQKNPTAFYLCASTPRTGNTEAFFGQGTRLTVV.

The V gene is TRBV12-3 or TRBV12-4, the J gene TRBJ2-5, with 9 bases matching TRBD1. The CDR3 is 16 amino acids. J was trimmed by 5 bases and V by 0 bases; bases with no gene match: 7. CDR3 sequence reads: CASSLARGTGRETQYF. The CDR3 DNA follows: TGTGCCAGCAGTTTAGCGCGCGGGACAGGGAGGGAGACCCAGTACTTC.